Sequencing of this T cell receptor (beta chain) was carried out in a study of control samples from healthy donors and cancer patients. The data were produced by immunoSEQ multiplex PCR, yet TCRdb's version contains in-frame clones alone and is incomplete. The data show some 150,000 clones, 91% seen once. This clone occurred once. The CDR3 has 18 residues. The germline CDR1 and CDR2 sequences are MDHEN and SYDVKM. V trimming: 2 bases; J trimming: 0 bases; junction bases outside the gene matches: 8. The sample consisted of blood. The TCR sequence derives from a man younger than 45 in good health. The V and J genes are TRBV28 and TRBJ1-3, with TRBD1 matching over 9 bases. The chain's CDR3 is CASSLDRGNPLSGNTIYF. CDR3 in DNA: TGTGCCAGCAGTTTAGACAGGGGGAACCCTCTCTCTGGAAACACCATATATTTT. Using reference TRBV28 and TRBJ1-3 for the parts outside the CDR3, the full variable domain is DVKVTQSSRYLVKRTGEKVFLECVQDMDHENMFWYRQDPGLGLRLIYFSYDVKMKEKGDIPEGYSVSREKKERFSLILESASTNQTSMYLCASSLDRGNPLSGNTIYFGEGSWLTVV.